These 10 T cell receptor beta chains came from one sample sequenced in a study of cytomegalovirus exposure and HLA in healthy donors. PCR primers comprised 60 Vbeta and 13 Jbeta primers. Repertoires were generated with immunoSEQ multiplex PCR, while TCRdb's copy carries only in-frame clones and drops some. The sample yields some 180,000 clones, roughly four fifths seen once. Sample: PBMCs. These receptors all come from a man aged 25-45 years in good health and CMV-seronegative.

The chain is built from TRBV2 and TRBJ2-7; D is perhaps TRBD2 (6 bases). This CDR3 contains 13 residues. CDR1 and CDR2 from the germline V gene are SNHLY and FYNNEI. V was trimmed by 7 bases and J by 2 bases, leaving 12 bases between them. CDR3 amino acids: CASNREPTYEQYF. CDR3 in DNA: TGTGCCAGCAACCGGGAGCCCACCTACGAGCAGTACTTC.

The chain uses TRBV28 and TRBJ2-7; 11 bases are shared with TRBD1. Germline V gene data show CDR1 as MDHEN and CDR2 as SYDVKM. Unmatched junction bases numbered 8, after V lost 6 bases and J lost 4 bases. This CDR3 comprises 15 residues. The CDR3 loop is CASRIRDRGTYEQYF. The CDR3 DNA sequence: TGTGCCAGCAGAATCCGGGACAGGGGGACTTACGAGCAGTACTTC. The full variable domain, in which reference TRBV28 and TRBJ2-7 provide the parts outside the CDR3, is DVKVTQSSRYLVKRTGEKVFLECVQDMDHENMFWYRQDPGLGLRLIYFSYDVKMKEKGDIPEGYSVSREKKERFSLILESASTNQTSMYLCASRIRDRGTYEQYFGPGTRLTVT.

The V and J genes are TRBV30 and TRBJ2-5; possibly TRBD2 for D (5 bases). V lost 8 bases and J 3 bases, leaving 13 bases between the germline ends. The CDR3 contains 12 residues. The V gene's germline CDR1 is GTSNPN and CDR2 SVGIG (reference sequence). The CDR3 region is CARRTGKETQYF. For the CDR3, the DNA is TGTGCCCGGCGAACGGGAAAAGAGACCCAGTACTTC.

The count of this clone is one. CDR3 amino acids: CASSYQGRSADTQYF. The CDR3 nucleotides are TGTGCCAGCAGTTACCAGGGGCGAAGCGCAGATACGCAGTATTTT. This chain uses TRBV6-5 with TRBJ2-3, with TRBD1 as a possible D gene (6 bases). This CDR3 has 15 residues. V was trimmed by 2 bases and J by 4 bases, leaving 13 bases between them. CDR1 is MNHEY, CDR2 SVGAGI, per germline.

V is TRBV14 and J is TRBJ2-2, with a tentative D call TRBD2 (5 bases). From germline, CDR1 is SGHDN and CDR2 FVKESK. V dropped 4 bases and J dropped 5 bases, with 17 bases sitting between them. The CDR3 is 16 amino acids. The CDR3 nucleotides read TGTGCCAGCAGCCGAATCGGAGCGGAGAAGACCGGGGAGCTGTTTTTT. Amino acids: CASSRIGAEKTGELFF.

The chain carries TRBV27 and TRBJ1-5; D is possibly TRBD1 (5 bases). The CDR3 extends over 14 amino acids. The V end was cut by 3 bases, the J end by 6 bases, with 12 bases between. CDR1 is MNHEY, CDR2 SMNVEV, per germline (reference sequence). Written as DNA, the CDR3 is TGTGCCAGCAGTTTGGGGGGGGTTGTTCAGCCCCAGCATTTT. Its protein product is CASSLGGVVQPQHF.

V is TRBV4-1 and J is TRBJ2-3; D remains ambiguous. The CDR3 has 16 amino acids. The germline CDR1 and CDR2 sequences are MGHRA and YSYEKL. Trimming removed 3 bases from V and 4 bases from J, with 17 bases in between. The CDR3 loop is CASSQPRSSLSDTQYF. The CDR3 DNA is TGCGCCAGCAGCCAGCCTAGGAGTAGCTTATCAGATACGCAGTATTTT.

This clone was recorded only once. This chain uses TRBV10-3 with TRBJ2-2; 7 nucleotides align to TRBD1. J was trimmed by 1 base and V by 11 bases; bases with no gene match: 13. Germline-derived CDR1 and CDR2 are ENHRY and SYGVKD. The CDR3 sequence is 16 residues long. Here the CDR3 DNA reads TGTGCCTCAAACCCTACCGGGACAGAGAACACCGGGGAGCTGTTTTTT. It encodes CASNPTGTENTGELFF.

The rearrangement links TRBV5-1 to TRBJ1-4, with TRBD1 matching over 9 bases. Germline V gene data show CDR1 as SGHRS and CDR2 as YFSETQ. CDR3 size: 15 residues. The V and J ends lost 4 bases and 11 bases, in that order; junction bases with no gene match: 12. Here the CDR3 reads CASSDIGTGIGKLFF. In DNA form, the CDR3 reads TGCGCCAGCAGCGACATCGGGACAGGGATCGGGAAACTGTTTTTT.

The chain combines TRBV9 with TRBJ1-2; the D gene is possibly TRBD1 (6 bases). Germline V gives CDR1 SGDLS, CDR2 YYNGEE. This CDR3 contains 12 residues. V was trimmed by 5 bases and J by 3 bases, leaving 8 bases between them. The CDR3 spells CASRAGDYGYTF. CDR3 in DNA: TGTGCCAGCAGGGCAGGGGACTATGGCTACACCTTC.